These T cell receptor beta chains were read from a single sample in a study of cytomegalovirus exposure and HLA in healthy donors. TCRdb's copy holds only in-frame clones and misses some; the assay was immunoSEQ multiplex PCR. The top ten clones hold about 3.7% of a sample with around 140,000 clones, 77% of them seen once. Sequencing was carried out using PBMCs. Source of these receptors: a male donor in good health and CMV-seronegative. The CDR3 runs from the conserved cysteine through the conserved F or W. The D gene is left open where the match is weak. Size is omitted from some rows. Given values are once, few, many or a class for expanded clones.

V gene	clone size	J gene	D gene	CDR3 protein	CDR3 DNA
TRBV9	.	TRBJ2-3	.	CASSVETRMQYF	TGTGCCAGCAGCGTAGAGACTAGGATGCAGTATTTT
TRBV18	.	TRBJ2-3	.	CASSPRLSGSETQYF	TGTGCCAGCTCCCCCCGCCTGTCGGGAAGCGAAACGCAGTATTTT
TRBV11-2	.	TRBJ2-5	.	CASSSGTLQETQYF	TGTGCCAGCAGCTCCGGGACTCTGCAAGAGACCCAGTACTTC
TRBV7-2	once	TRBJ2-2	TRBD1	CASSFDRGVRELFF	TGTGCCAGCAGCTTCGACAGGGGGGTCCGGGAGCTGTTTTTT
TRBV5-1	.	TRBJ1-1	.	CASSLYRSRAFF	TGCGCCAGCAGCTTGTATCGGAGCCGCGCTTTCTTT
TRBV14	.	TRBJ2-7	.	CASSQSGRGKRYYEQYF	TGTGCCAGCAGCCAATCTGGCAGGGGCAAGCGGTACTACGAGCAGTACTTC
TRBV11-2	.	TRBJ2-4	.	CASSIRMTVVKNIQYF	TGTGCCAGCAGCATAAGAATGACAGTAGTCAAAAACATTCAGTACTTC
TRBV6-1	.	TRBJ1-1	TRBD1	CASIKTGGVTEAFF	TGTGCCAGCATTAAAACAGGGGGGGTCACTGAAGCTTTCTTT
TRBV7-9	.	TRBJ2-7	TRBD2	CASSLAVETSGPGGYEQYF	TGTGCCAGCAGCTTAGCGGTGGAAACTAGCGGGCCAGGAGGTTACGAGCAGTACTTC
TRBV29-1	once	TRBJ2-2	TRBD2	CSVHSGANTGELFF	TGCAGCGTACATAGCGGGGCGAACACCGGGGAGCTGTTTTTT
TRBV7-6	.	TRBJ2-1	TRBD2	CASSLGTSVNNEQFF	TGTGCCAGCAGCTTAGGGACTAGCGTTAACAATGAGCAGTTCTTC
TRBV5-1	.	TRBJ2-3	.	CASSFLAGGTDTQYF	TGCGCCAGCAGCTTTCTAGCAGGCGGCACAGATACGCAGTATTTT
TRBV2	.	TRBJ2-3	TRBD2	CASNDGTSGADTQYF	TGTGCCAGCAACGACGGGACTAGCGGGGCTGATACGCAGTATTTT
TRBV9	.	TRBJ1-5	.	CASSVGYRINQPQHF	TGTGCCAGCAGCGTGGGCTACAGGATCAATCAGCCCCAGCATTTT
TRBV5-1	.	TRBJ2-5	TRBD1	CASSLVPPGQGSETQYF	TGCGCCAGCAGCTTGGTCCCACCGGGACAGGGGTCCGAGACCCAGTACTTC
TRBV19	.	TRBJ1-2	TRBD1	CASSSGQGIYGYTF	TGTGCCAGTAGTAGCGGACAGGGGATTTATGGCTACACCTTC
TRBV4-1	.	TRBJ1-5	.	CASSQFPRLGRGGQPQHF	TGCGCCAGCAGCCAATTCCCTCGGTTGGGCAGGGGTGGGCAGCCCCAGCATTTT
TRBV27	.	TRBJ1-3	TRBD1	CASSRRQGVSGNTIYF	TGTGCCAGCAGTCGTAGACAGGGCGTCTCTGGAAACACCATATATTTT
TRBV5-1	few	TRBJ1-5	.	CASSLTGQYSNQPQHF	TGCGCCAGCAGCTTGACCGGACAGTATAGCAATCAGCCCCAGCATTTT
TRBV2	few	TRBJ2-4	.	CASSEGLGIAKNIQYF	TGTGCCAGCAGTGAAGGACTAGGCATAGCCAAAAACATTCAGTACTTC
TRBV5-6	.	TRBJ2-7	TRBD2	CASSRGAGGTYEQYF	TGTGCCAGCAGCCGGGGGGCGGGAGGGACCTACGAGCAGTACTTC
TRBV30	few	TRBJ2-6	TRBD1	CAWRSGQVISGANVLTF	TGTGCCTGGAGGTCGGGACAGGTAATCTCTGGGGCCAACGTCCTGACTTTC